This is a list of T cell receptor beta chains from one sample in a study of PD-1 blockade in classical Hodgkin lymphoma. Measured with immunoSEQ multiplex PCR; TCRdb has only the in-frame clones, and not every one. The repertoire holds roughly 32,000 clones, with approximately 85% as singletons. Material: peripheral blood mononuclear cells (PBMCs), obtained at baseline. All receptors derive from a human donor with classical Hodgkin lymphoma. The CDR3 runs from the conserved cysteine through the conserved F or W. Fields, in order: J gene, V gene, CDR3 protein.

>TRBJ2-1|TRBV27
CASSLGMINEQFF
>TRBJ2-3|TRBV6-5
CASRGTATDTQYF
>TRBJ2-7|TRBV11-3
CASSSPRTGGASYEQYF
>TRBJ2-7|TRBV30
CAWRNERQGRGEQYF
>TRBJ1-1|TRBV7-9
CASSLQGPGTEAFF
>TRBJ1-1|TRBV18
CASSPQTGGRTEAFF
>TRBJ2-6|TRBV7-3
CASSLQDGSLSGANVLTF
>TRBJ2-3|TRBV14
CASSQVWASEDTQYF
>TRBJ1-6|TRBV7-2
CASMGFQTLHF
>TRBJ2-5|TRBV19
CASSTQGAGETQYF
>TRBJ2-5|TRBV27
CASSPHYRSQETQYF
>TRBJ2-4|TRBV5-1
CASSLGQSWTIQYF
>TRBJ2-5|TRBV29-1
CSVEVGTSGGKETQYF
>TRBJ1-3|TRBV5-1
CASSSLGGSGNTIYF
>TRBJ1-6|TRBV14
CASSQDLWYSPLHF
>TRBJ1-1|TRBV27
CASSSLGGQMTEAFF
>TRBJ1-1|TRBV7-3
CASSPTYRNTEAFF
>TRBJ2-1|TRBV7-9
CASSSHLGGEQFF
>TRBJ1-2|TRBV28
CASRPSGTPIYGYTF
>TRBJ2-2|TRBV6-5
CASSLPGQSGELFF
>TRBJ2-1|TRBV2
CASRPGLLREQFF
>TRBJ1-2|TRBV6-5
CASSYGAGTNYGYTF